Each of the 17 T cell receptor beta chains below was sequenced from the same sample in a study of T-cell reconstitution after alpha-beta-depleted transplantation in children. Molecular barcoding with unique molecular identifiers was used for the TCRbeta library. TCRdb analysed the PCR reads with MiXCR anew, one entry per CDR3 protein. The table has about 230,000 distinct CDR3 sequences, 7.5% to 10% seen once; the top ten hold about 4.8%. Sample: PBMCs from the stem cell graft donor, taken from the stem cell graft. Every receptor here comes from a human donor who donated a stem cell graft to a child with SCID.

This clonotype was recorded many times. The chain has TRBV7-2 and TRBJ2-1; D not resolved. V dropped 3 bases and J dropped 6 bases, with 12 bases sitting between them. Germline V gene sequence: CDR1 SGHTA, CDR2 FQGNSA. This CDR3 spans 14 amino acids. CDR3 in DNA: TGTGCCAGCAGCTTGGGTCAGTTTGGCAATGAGCAGTTCTTC. This translates into CASSLGQFGNEQFF.

In its sample, this clonotype was seen many times. The rearrangement joins TRBV5-6 to TRBJ2-5; 8 bases line up with TRBD1. V shed 7 bases and J 1 base; nucleotides not matched to a gene: 9. In germline, CDR1 is SGHDT, CDR2 YYEEEE. CDR3 size: 15 residues. CDR3 loop: CASYRGARIQETQYF. DNA for the CDR3: TGTGCCAGCTACAGGGGGGCAAGGATCCAAGAGACCCAGTACTTC.

Many counts were recorded for this clonotype. V gene TRBV11-2 combines with J gene TRBJ2-1, with D uncertain. The V and J ends lost 6 bases and 6 bases respectively, with 18 bases between them. Looked up from germline, CDR1 is SGHAT and CDR2 is FQNNGV. The CDR3 contains 15 residues. The CDR3 loop reads CASSPTLTVGNEQFF. CDR3 DNA sequence: TGTGCCAGCAGTCCGACTCTAACGGTAGGCAATGAGCAGTTCTTC. The full variable domain, with the rest looked up from reference TRBV11-2 and TRBJ2-1, is EAGVAQSPRYKIIEKRQSVAFWCNPISGHATLYWYQQILGQGPKLLIQFQNNGVVDDSQLPKDRFSAERLKGVDSTLKIQPAKLEDSAVYLCASSPTLTVGNEQFFGPGTRLTVL.

This chain uses TRBV7-9 with TRBJ2-2, with D possibly matching TRBD2 (5 bases). From germline, CDR1 is SEHNR and CDR2 FQNEAQ (reference sequence). CDR3 length: 14 residues. V was clipped by 4 bases and J by 6 bases, with 12 bases between them. CDR3 amino acids: CASSSFLDSGELFF. CDR3 nucleotide sequence: TGTGCCAGCAGCTCATTCCTGGACTCCGGGGAGCTGTTTTTT.

As to this clonotype: A much more abundant neighbour one base away suggests this may be a read error. The V and J genes are TRBV27 and TRBJ1-2, with a tentative D call TRBD1 (6 bases). The germline V gene encodes CDR1 MNHEY and CDR2 SMNVEV (reference sequence). Trimming cost V 9 bases and J 2 bases, with 19 bases left between them. The CDR3 runs to 15 residues. CDR3 sequence reads: CARSGLGAFNYGYTF. Written as DNA, the CDR3 is TGTGCCAGAAGCGGCCTGGGGGCGTTCAACTATGGCTACACCTTC.

This clonotype was observed at least ten times. This chain joins TRBV20-1 and TRBJ2-7; D might be TRBD1 (6 bases). The CDR3 covers 13 residues. V was trimmed by 0 bases and J by 3 bases, leaving 9 bases between them. Germline lookup yields CDR1 DFQATT and CDR2 SNEGSKA (reference sequence). CDR3 loop: CSARDGQFYEQYF. For the CDR3, the DNA is TGCAGTGCTAGAGACGGACAGTTCTACGAGCAGTACTTC.

The V and J genes are TRBV6-2 or TRBV6-3 and TRBJ2-7; D possibly uses TRBD1 or TRBD2 (5 bases each). This CDR3 comprises 16 residues. Germline loops: CDR1 MNHEY, CDR2 SVGEGT. Trimming cost V 8 bases and J 2 bases, with 22 bases left between them. CDR3 protein: CASSSTGTLVPYEQYF. Here the CDR3 DNA reads TGTGCCAGCTCCTCCACCGGGACCCTGGTTCCCTACGAGCAGTACTTC.

This clonotype was recorded many times. V gene TRBV5-1 combines with J gene TRBJ1-3; D remains ambiguous. Trimming took off 5 bases at V and 0 bases at J, with 6 bases between the two ends. The CDR3 is 13 amino acids. Germline V gene data show CDR1 as SGHRS and CDR2 as YFSETQ. CDR3 sequence (DNA): TGCGCCAGCAGACGGGACTCTGGAAACACCATATATTTT. Amino acid sequence: CASRRDSGNTIYF.

For this clonotype: A read error may explain this, as a much larger clone is one base away. The V and J genes are TRBV7-9 and TRBJ2-1, with no clear D. Germline V gene lookup returns CDR1 SEHNR and CDR2 FQNEAQ (reference sequence). This CDR3 has 15 residues. Here the CDR3 reads CASSLESIQYNEQLF. As DNA, the CDR3 is TGTGCCAGCAGCTTAGAGTCTATCCAATACAATGAGCAGCTCTTC. The variable domain in full, with the rest retrieved from reference TRBV7-9 and TRBJ2-1, is DTGVSQNPRHKITKRGQNVTFRCDPISEHNRLYWYRQTLGQGPEFLTYFQNEAQLEKSRLLSDRFSAERPKGSFSTLEIQRTEQGDSAMYLCASSLESIQYNEQLFGPGTRLTVL.

This clonotype turned up a few times. This sequence joins TRBV5-1 and TRBJ1-1, with unresolved D. Between the trimmed V and J ends, which lost 3 bases and 0 bases, there was a span of 9 bases. From germline, CDR1 is SGHRS and CDR2 YFSETQ. This CDR3 has 14 amino acids. The CDR3 reads CASSSEIMNTEAFF. In DNA form, the CDR3 reads TGCGCCAGCAGCTCAGAAATTATGAACACTGAAGCTTTCTTT.

This clonotype has ten or more counts. The chain has TRBV20-1 and TRBJ2-1; 8 bases match TRBD1. Germline-derived CDR1 and CDR2 are DFQATT and SNEGSKA (reference sequence). There are 13 residues in the CDR3. Trimming removed 6 bases from V and 4 bases from J; junction bases left unmatched: 5. The CDR3 DNA reads as TGCAGTGCCGACAGGGGTGGGTACAATGAGCAGTTCTTC. Its protein is CSADRGGYNEQFF.

This clonotype was seen many times. The V gene is TRBV5-1, the J gene TRBJ1-3; D is unresolved. With 1 base removed from V and 4 bases from J, the gap between germline ends came to 18 bases. Germline V CDR1 and CDR2: SGHRS, YFSETQ. The CDR3 spans 17 residues. The CDR3, as DNA: TGCGCCAGCAGCTTGAGGCCCGACCCCACGGCAGGAAACACCATATATTTT. This encodes CASSLRPDPTAGNTIYF.

There are many counts of this clonotype. The chain carries TRBV5-1 and TRBJ1-1, with a possible D match to TRBD1 (6 bases). Germline CDR1 reads SGHRS; CDR2 reads YFSETQ. This CDR3 region has 15 residues. V lost 4 bases to trimming and J lost 1 base, with 14 bases between them. The chain's CDR3 is CASSEAGHPNTEAFF. The CDR3 coding sequence is TGCGCCAGCAGCGAAGCGGGACACCCGAACACTGAAGCTTTCTTT.

This clonotype came up many times. The chain couples TRBV20-1 to TRBJ2-7; D unresolved. The length of the CDR3 is 15 residues. With 0 bases removed from V and 4 bases from J, the gap between germline ends came to 16 bases. The germline V gene encodes CDR1 DFQATT and CDR2 SNEGSKA (reference sequence). The CDR3 region is CSARDQAWPSYEQYF. The CDR3, as DNA: TGCAGTGCTAGAGATCAGGCTTGGCCAAGTTACGAGCAGTACTTC.

There are many counts of this clonotype. CDR3 bases: TGTGCCAGCAGCTCTAGAATGACAGGGGTCACCCTCCACTTT. This sequence encodes CASSSRMTGVTLHF. The genes are TRBV7-2 and TRBJ1-6; 8 bases line up with TRBD1. Germline CDR1 is SGHTA and CDR2 is FQGNSA. The CDR3 totals 14 residues. V was pared by 4 bases and J by 14 bases, with 10 bases of the junction left unmatched.

This clonotype appeared a few times. V is TRBV6-2 or TRBV6-3 and J is TRBJ2-2; 15 nucleotides align to TRBD2. Germline trimming cut 0 bases from V and 0 bases from J; bases unmatched to any gene: 5. The length of the CDR3 is 20 residues. Per the germline V gene, CDR1 is MNHEY and CDR2 is SVGEGT. In DNA, the CDR3 is TGTGCCAGCAGTTACTCGGGACTAGCGGGGGGTCTCGCGAACACCGGGGAGCTGTTTTTT. This gives the protein CASSYSGLAGGLANTGELFF.

This clonotype has ten or more counts. The rearrangement links TRBV24-1 to TRBJ2-3, with unresolved D. The germline V gene encodes CDR1 KGHDR and CDR2 SFDVKD. The CDR3 length is 16 residues. V was shortened by 3 bases and J by 2 bases, with 14 bases between the two germline ends. The CDR3, as DNA: TGTGCCACCAGTGATGGAGCTCTTACCCTCACAGATACGCAGTATTTT. It is translated as CATSDGALTLTDTQYF.